By sample share, the clone carrying this TCR delta chain is large. The V end was cut by 0 bases, the J end by 2 bases, with 9 bases between. The germline V gene has CDR1 GEAIGNYY and CDR2 EKD. This CDR3 is built from 14 residues. The sample belongs to a study of gamma-delta T cells after stem cell transplantation. TCRdb called clones anew from the RT-PCR reads with CATT. Of approximately 2,400 delta-chain clones listed, around 5.6% were seen once; the top ten hold 26%. This clonotype was sampled from a human donor. It is not recorded whose cells these are; they may come from a transplant donor. What was sequenced was gamma-delta T cells. The V gene is TRDV2, the J gene TRDJ1, with D unclear. CDR3 DNA: TGTGCCTGTGACACCGTGACCTTGACCGATAAACTCATCTTT. This translates into CACDTVTLTDKLIF.